The 9 T cell receptor beta chains in this list originate from one sample, sequenced in a study of blood T cell repertoires in COVID-19. Sequencing was performed with immunoSEQ multiplex PCR; in TCRdb, only in-frame clones are kept and a portion is missing. The profile shows approximately 99,000 clones, less than 75% of them singletons. Material for sequencing was peripheral blood. These receptors were taken from a middle-aged woman with acute or convalescent COVID-19.

This rearrangement joins TRBV28 to TRBJ2-2; D unresolved. The CDR3 is made up of 13 amino acids. V lost 6 bases and J 4 bases, leaving 9 bases between the germline ends. The germline gives CDR1 MDHEN, CDR2 SYDVKM. In DNA, the CDR3 is TGTGCCAGCAGCTACTCTAGCACCGGGGAGCTGTTTTTT. This encodes CASSYSSTGELFF.

The chain joins TRBV10-2 to TRBJ2-3; possible D gene TRBD2, 5 bases. V was clipped by 5 bases and J by 3 bases, with 15 bases between them. Germline V CDR1 and CDR2: WSHSY, SAAADI. The CDR3 has 15 residues. CDR3 in DNA: TGCGCCAGCAGTCAGAGGGTGGTTCCGACAGATACGCAGTATTTT. This gives the protein CASSQRVVPTDTQYF.

This clone was recorded a few times. The chain links TRBV10-1 to TRBJ2-6; 9 positions agree with TRBD1. V shed 6 bases and J 0 bases; nucleotides not matched to a gene: 12. CDR3 length: 19 amino acids. Germline CDR1 reads WNHNN; CDR2 reads SYGVQD (reference sequence). In nucleotides, the CDR3 is TGCGCCAGCAGAGAAGGGGACCCGGGACAGGGCTCTGGGGCCAACGTCCTGACTTTC. It codes for CASREGDPGQGSGANVLTF.

The chain links TRBV6-5 to TRBJ2-1; TRBD2 matches 7 bases. Germline V CDR1 and CDR2: MNHEY, SVGAGI. J was trimmed by 4 bases and V by 7 bases; bases with no gene match: 1. The CDR3 is 12 residues long. Here the CDR3 reads CASIGGYNEQFF. The CDR3, as DNA: TGTGCCAGCATCGGGGGGTACAATGAGCAGTTCTTC.

As regards this clone: Relative to the germline gene, one junction end is altered; a read error may explain this. The rearrangement links TRBV3-1 (or the pseudogene TRBV3-2) to TRBJ2-6, with 8 bases that match TRBD1. CDR3 length equals 17 residues. The germline V gene has CDR1 LGHDT and CDR2 YNNKEL (reference sequence). The CDR3 DNA reads as TGTGCCAGCAGCAAAGACAGGGGCAACTCTGGGGCCAACGTCCTGACTTTC. It is translated as CASSKDRGNSGANVLTF.

CDR3 sequence (DNA): TGTGCCATCACCACAGGGGGCGAGCAGTTCTTC. It is translated as CAITTGGEQFF. The genes are TRBV10-3 and TRBJ2-1, with 9 bases fitting TRBD1. This CDR3 has 11 residues. V gave up 7 bases and J gave up 10 bases; unmatched junction bases: 2. Germline V gives CDR1 ENHRY, CDR2 SYGVKD.

The chain has TRBV19 and TRBJ2-1, with TRBD1 identical over 8 bases. There are 14 residues in the CDR3. The germline V gene has CDR1 LNHDA and CDR2 SQIVND (reference sequence). The V and J ends lost 8 bases and 5 bases, in that order; junction bases with no gene match: 8. The CDR3 spells CASGTGLSHNEQFF. The CDR3 region has the DNA TGTGCCAGTGGGACAGGTTTGAGCCACAATGAGCAGTTCTTC. Together with reference TRBV19 and TRBJ2-1, the CDR3 gives the full variable domain: DGGITQSPKYLFRKEGQNVTLSCEQNLNHDAMYWYRQDPGQGLRLIYYSQIVNDFQKGDIAEGYSVSREKKESFPLTVTSAQKNPTAFYLCASGTGLSHNEQFFGPGTRLTVL.

The chain uses TRBV28 and TRBJ1-3; no clear D gene. The V and J ends lost 5 bases and 2 bases respectively, with 13 bases between them. Germline V gene lookup returns CDR1 MDHEN and CDR2 SYDVKM. The CDR3 runs to 15 residues. The CDR3 coding sequence is TGTGCCAGCAGTCTCATAACTCCAACTGGAAACACCATATATTTT. Its translation is CASSLITPTGNTIYF.

The chain combines TRBV19 with TRBJ2-7, with 7 bases lining up with TRBD1. CDR1 and CDR2 (germline): LNHDA, SQIVND (reference sequence). The CDR3 has 14 amino acids. Trimming cost V 4 bases and J 2 bases; bases outside gene matches: 5. CDR3 protein: CASSTWDRAYEQYF. CDR3 DNA: TGTGCCAGTAGTACCTGGGACAGAGCCTACGAGCAGTACTTC.